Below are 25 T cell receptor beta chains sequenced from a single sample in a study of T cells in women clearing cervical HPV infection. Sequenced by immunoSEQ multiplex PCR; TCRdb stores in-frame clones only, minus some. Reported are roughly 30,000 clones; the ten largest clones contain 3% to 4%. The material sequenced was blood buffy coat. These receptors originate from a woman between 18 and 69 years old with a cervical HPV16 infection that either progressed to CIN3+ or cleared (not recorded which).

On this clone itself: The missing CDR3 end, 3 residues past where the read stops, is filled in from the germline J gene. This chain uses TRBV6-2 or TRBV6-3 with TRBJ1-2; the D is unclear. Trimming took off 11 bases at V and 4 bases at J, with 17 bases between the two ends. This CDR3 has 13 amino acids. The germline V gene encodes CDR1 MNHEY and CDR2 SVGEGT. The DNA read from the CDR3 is TGTGCCGGAAAGACAAGCTCAGCCTATGGC. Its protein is CAGKTSSAYG. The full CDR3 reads CAGKTSSAYGYTF.

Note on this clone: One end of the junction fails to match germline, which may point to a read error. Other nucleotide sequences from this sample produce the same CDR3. The part of the CDR3 DNA that was read is TGTGCCAGCAGCCGGACAGGGAGTGGAAACACA. Its protein is CASSRTGSGNT. The full CDR3 protein reads CASSRTGSGNTIYF. The chain links TRBV14 to TRBJ1-3; TRBD1 matches 8 bases. The observed sequence ends 3 residues before the CDR3 terminus, with the missing tail filled in from the germline J gene. The CDR3 sequence is 14 residues long. Germline-derived CDR1 and CDR2 are SGHDN and FVKESK.

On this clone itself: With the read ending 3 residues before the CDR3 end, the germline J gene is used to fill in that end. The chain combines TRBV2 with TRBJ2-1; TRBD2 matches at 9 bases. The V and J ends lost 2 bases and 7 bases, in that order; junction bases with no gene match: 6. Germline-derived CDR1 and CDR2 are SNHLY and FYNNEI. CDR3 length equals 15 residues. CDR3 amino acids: CASSEKPSGVNEQFF. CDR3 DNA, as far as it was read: TGTGCCAGCAGTGAAAAACCTAGCGGGGTAAATGAG.

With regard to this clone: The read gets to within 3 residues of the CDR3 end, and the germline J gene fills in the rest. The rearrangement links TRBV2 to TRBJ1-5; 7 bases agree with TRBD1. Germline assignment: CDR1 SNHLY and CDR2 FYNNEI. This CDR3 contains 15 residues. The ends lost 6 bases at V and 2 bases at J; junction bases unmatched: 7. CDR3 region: CASRVTGWGNQPQHF. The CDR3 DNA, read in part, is TGTGCCAGCAGGGTGACAGGGTGGGGCAATCAGCCC.

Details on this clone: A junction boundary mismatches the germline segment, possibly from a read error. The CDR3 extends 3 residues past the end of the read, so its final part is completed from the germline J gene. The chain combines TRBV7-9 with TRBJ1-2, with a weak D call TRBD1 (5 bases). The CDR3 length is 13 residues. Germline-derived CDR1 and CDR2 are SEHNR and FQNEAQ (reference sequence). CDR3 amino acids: CSSSFLRGETYTF. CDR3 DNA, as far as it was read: TGTTCCAGCAGCTTTCTGCGGGGGGAGACC.

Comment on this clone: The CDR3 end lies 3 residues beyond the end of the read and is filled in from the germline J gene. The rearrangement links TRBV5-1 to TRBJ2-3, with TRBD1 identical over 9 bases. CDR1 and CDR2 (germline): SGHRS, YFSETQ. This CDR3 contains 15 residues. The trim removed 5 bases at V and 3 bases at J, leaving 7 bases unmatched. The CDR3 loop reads CASSPGTGLTDTQYF. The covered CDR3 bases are TGCGCCAGCAGTCCCGGGACAGGGCTTACAGATACG.

CDR3 sequence: CASSVDNGYTF. CDR3 DNA (partial): TGTGCCAGCAGCGTGGACAATGGC. The chain links TRBV2 to TRBJ1-2, with a weak D call TRBD1 (5 bases). The CDR3 end falls 3 residues outside the read, so it is completed with the germline J gene. CDR1 is SNHLY, CDR2 FYNNEI, per germline. CDR3 length: 11 residues. V gave up 6 bases and J gave up 6 bases, with 8 bases separating them.

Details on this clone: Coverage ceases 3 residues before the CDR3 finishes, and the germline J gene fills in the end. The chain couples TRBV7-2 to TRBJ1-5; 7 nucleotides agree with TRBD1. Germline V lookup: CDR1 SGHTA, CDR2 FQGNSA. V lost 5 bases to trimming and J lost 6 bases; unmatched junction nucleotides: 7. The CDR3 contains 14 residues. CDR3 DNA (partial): TGTGCCAGCAGCCTTGACAGGGACGTTCAGCCC. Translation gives CASSLDRDVQP. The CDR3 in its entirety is CASSLDRDVQPQHF.

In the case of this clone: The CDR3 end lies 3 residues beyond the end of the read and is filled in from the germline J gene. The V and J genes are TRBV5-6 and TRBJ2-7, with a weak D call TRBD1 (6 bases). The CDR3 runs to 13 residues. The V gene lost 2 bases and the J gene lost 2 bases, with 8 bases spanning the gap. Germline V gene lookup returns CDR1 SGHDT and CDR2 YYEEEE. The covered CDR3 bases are TGTGCCAGCAGCTTCGGACAGCCCTACGAG. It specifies CASSFGQPYE. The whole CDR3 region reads CASSFGQPYEQYF.

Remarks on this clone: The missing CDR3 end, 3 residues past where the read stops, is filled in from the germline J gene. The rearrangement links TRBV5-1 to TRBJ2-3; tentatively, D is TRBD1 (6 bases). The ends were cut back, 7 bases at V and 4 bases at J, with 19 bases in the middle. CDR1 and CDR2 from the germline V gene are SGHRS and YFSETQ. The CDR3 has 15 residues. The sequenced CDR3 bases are TGCGCCAGCCGCAATATACAGGGTCGGGCAGATACG. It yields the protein CASRNIQGRADT. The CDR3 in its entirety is CASRNIQGRADTQYF.

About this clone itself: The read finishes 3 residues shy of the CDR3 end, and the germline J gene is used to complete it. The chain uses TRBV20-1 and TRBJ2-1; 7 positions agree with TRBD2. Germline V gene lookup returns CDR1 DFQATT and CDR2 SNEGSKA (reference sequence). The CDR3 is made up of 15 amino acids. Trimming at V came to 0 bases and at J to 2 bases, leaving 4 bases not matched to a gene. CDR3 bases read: TGCAGTGCTAGAGACAGCGGGACGGCCTACAATGAG. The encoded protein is CSARDSGTAYNE. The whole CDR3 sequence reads CSARDSGTAYNEQFF.

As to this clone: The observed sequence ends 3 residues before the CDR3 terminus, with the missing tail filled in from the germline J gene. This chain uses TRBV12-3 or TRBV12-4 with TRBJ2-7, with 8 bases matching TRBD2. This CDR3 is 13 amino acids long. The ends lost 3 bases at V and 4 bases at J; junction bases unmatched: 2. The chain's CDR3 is CASSFAGGYEQYF. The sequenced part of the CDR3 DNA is TGTGCCAGCAGTTTTGCGGGAGGATACGAG.

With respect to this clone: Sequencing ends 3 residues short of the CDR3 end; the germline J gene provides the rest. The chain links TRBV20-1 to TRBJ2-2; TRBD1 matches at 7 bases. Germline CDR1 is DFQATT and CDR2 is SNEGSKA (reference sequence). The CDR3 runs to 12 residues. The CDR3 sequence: CSAGQENEKLFF. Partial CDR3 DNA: TGCAGTGCCGGACAGGAAAATGAAAAG.

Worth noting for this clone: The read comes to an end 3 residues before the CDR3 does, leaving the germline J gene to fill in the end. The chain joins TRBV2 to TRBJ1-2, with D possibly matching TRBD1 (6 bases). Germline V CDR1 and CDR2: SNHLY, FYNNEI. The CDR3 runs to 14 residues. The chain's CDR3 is CASFSGGLYNDYTF. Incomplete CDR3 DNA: TGTGCCAGCTTTAGCGGGGGCCTATACAATGAC.

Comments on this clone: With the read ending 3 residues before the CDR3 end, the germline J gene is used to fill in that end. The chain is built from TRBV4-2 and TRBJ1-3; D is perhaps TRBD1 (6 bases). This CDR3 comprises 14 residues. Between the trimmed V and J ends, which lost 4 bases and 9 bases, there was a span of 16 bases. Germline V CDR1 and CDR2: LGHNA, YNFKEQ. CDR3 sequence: CASSRTRQESTIYF. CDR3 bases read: TGTGCCAGCAGCCGAACCCGACAGGAAAGCACC.

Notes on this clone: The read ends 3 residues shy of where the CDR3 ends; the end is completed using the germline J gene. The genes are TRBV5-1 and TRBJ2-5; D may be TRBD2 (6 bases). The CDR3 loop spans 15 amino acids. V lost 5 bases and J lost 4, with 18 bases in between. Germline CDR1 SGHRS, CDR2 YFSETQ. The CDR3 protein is CASRLTSLVRETQYF. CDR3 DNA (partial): TGCGCCAGCAGGCTGACTAGTCTGGTGCGAGAGACC.

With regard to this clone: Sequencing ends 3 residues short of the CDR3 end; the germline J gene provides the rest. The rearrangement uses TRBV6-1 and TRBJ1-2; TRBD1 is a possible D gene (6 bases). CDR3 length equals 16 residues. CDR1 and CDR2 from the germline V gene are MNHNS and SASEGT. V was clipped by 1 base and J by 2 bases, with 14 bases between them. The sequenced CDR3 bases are TGTGCCAGCAGTGAAGGCGTCGGGGGGCGAAACTATGGC. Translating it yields CASSEGVGGRNYG. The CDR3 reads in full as CASSEGVGGRNYGYTF.

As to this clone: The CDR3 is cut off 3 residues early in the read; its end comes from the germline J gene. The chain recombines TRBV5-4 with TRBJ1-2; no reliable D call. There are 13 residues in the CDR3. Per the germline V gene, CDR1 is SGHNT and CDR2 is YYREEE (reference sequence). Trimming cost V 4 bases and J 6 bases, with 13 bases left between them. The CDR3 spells CASSPAYEDGYTF. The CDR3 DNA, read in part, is TGTGCCAGCAGCCCCGCTTATGAGGATGGC.

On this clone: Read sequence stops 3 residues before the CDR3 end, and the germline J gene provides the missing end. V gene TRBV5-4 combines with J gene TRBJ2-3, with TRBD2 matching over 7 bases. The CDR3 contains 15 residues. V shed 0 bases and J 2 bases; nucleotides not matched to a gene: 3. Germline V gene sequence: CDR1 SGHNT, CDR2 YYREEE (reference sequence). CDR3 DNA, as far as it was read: TGTGCCAGCAGCTTGGACGGGGGGTTCACAGATACG. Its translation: CASSLDGGFTDT. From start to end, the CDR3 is CASSLDGGFTDTQYF.

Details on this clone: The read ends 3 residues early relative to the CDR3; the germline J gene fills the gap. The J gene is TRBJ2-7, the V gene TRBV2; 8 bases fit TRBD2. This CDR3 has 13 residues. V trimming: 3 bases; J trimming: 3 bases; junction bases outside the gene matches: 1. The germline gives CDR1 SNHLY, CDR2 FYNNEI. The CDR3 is CASSERGVYEQYF. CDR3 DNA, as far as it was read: TGTGCCAGCAGTGAGCGGGGGGTCTACGAG.

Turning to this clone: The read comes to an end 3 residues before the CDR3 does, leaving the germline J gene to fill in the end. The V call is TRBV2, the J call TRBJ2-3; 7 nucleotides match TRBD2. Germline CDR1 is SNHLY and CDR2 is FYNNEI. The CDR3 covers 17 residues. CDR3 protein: CASSEESMGAGEETQYF. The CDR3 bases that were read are TGTGCCAGCAGTGAAGAGTCTATGGGTGCGGGGGAAGAGACG.

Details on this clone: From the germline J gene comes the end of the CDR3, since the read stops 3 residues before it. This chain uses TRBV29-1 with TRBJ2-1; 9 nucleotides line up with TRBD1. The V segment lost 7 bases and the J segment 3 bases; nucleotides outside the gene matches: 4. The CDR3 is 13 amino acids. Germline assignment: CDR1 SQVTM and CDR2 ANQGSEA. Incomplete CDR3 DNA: TGCAGCGCCGGACAGGGGTTCTACAATGAG. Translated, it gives CSAGQGFYNE. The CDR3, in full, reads CSAGQGFYNEQFF.

CDR3 sequence reads: CASSLGHETQYF. The sequenced CDR3 bases are TGTGCCAGCAGCTTGGGGCACGAGACC. This sequence joins TRBV5-4 and TRBJ2-5; D call uncertain. The read ends 3 residues shy of where the CDR3 ends; the end is completed using the germline J gene. Trimming cost V 0 bases and J 5 bases, with 5 bases left between them. The CDR3 has 12 residues. The germline V gene encodes CDR1 SGHNT and CDR2 YYREEE (reference sequence). Full variable domain (outside the CDR3, taken from reference TRBV5-4 and TRBJ2-5): ETGVTQSPTHLIKTRGQQVTLRCSSQSGHNTVSWYQQALGQGPQFIFQYYREEENGRGNFPPRFSGLQFPNYSSELNVNALELDDSALYLCASSLGHETQYFGPGTRLLVL.

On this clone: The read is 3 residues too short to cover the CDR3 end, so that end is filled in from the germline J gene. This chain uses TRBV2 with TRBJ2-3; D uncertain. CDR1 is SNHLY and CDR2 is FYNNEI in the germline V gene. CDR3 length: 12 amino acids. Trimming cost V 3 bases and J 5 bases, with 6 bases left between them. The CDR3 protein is CASSDRRDTQYF. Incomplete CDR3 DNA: TGTGCCAGCAGTGACAGGAGAGATACG.

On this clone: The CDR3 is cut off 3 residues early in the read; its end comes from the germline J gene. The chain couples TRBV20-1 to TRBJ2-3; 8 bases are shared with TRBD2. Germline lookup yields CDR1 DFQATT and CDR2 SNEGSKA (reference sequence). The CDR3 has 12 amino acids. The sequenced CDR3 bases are TGCAGTGGCGGATCGGGACTAGAGACG. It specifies CSGGSGLET. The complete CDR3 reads CSGGSGLETQYF.